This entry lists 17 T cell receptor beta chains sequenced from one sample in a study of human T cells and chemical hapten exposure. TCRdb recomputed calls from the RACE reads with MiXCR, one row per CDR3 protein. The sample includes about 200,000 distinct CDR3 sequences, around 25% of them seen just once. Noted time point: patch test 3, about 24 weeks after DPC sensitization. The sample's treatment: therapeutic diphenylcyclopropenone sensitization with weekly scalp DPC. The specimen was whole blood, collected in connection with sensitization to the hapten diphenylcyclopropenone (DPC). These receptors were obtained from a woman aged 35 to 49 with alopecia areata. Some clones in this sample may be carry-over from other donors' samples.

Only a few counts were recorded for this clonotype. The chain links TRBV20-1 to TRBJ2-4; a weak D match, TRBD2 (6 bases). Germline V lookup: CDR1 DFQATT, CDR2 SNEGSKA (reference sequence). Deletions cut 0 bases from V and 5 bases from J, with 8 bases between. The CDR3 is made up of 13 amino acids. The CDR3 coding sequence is TGCAGTGCTAGAGAGTTAGCGGAAAACATTCAGTACTTC. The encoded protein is CSARELAENIQYF.

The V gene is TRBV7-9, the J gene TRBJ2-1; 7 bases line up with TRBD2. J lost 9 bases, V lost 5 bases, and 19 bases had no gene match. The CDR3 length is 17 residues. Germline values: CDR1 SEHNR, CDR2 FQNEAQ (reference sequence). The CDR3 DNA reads TGTGCCAGCAGCGGACTAGGAGGCAAATACACTCTCGGTGAGCAGTTCTTC. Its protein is CASSGLGGKYTLGEQFF. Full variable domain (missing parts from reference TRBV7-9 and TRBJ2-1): DTGVSQNPRHKITKRGQNVTFRCDPISEHNRLYWYRQTLGQGPEFLTYFQNEAQLEKSRLLSDRFSAERPKGSFSTLEIQRTEQGDSAMYLCASSGLGGKYTLGEQFFGPGTRLTVL.

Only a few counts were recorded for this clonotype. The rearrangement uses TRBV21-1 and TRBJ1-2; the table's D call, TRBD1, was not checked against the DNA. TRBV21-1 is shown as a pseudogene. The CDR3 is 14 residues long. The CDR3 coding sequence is TGTGCCAGCTGCCAGGCGCGGGGGCCATATGGCTACACCTTC. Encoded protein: CASCQARGPYGYTF.

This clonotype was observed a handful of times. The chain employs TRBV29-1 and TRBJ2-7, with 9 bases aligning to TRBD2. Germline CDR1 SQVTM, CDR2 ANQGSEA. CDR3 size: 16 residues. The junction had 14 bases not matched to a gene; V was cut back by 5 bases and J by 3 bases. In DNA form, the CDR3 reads TGCAGCGTTCTATCCCTCGGCGGGAGGGGGGACTACGAGCAGTACTTC. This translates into CSVLSLGGRGDYEQYF.

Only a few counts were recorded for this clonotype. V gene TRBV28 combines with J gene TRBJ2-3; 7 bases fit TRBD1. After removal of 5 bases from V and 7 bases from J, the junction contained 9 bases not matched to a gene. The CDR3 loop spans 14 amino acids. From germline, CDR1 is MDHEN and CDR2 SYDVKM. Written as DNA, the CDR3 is TGTGCCAGCAGTACTACCTACAGGGGAAATACGCAGTATTTT. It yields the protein CASSTTYRGNTQYF.

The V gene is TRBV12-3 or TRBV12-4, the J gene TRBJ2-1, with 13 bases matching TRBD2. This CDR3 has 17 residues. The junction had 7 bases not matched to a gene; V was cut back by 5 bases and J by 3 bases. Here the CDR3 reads CASSRLLAGGHYNEQFF. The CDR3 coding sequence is TGTGCCAGCAGTCGTTTACTAGCGGGAGGGCACTACAATGAGCAGTTCTTC.

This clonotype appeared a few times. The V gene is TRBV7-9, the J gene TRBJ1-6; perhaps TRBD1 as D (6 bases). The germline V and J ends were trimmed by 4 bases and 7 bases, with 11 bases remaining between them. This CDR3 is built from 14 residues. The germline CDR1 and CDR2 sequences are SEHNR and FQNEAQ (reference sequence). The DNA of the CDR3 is TGTGCCAGCAGCTCCGGACAGCAAAATTCACCCCTCCACTTT. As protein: CASSSGQQNSPLHF.

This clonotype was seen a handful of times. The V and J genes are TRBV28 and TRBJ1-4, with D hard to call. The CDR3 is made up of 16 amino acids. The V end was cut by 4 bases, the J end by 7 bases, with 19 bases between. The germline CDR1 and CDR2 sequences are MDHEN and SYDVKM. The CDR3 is CASSSLEGRGGEKLFF. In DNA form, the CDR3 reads TGTGCCAGCAGTTCGCTCGAGGGCCGAGGAGGTGAAAAACTGTTTTTT.

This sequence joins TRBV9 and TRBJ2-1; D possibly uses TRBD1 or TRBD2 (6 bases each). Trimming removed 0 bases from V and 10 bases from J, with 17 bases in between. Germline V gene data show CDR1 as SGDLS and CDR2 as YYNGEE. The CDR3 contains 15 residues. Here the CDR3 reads CASSVGGGQRREQFF. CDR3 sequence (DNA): TGTGCCAGCAGCGTAGGAGGGGGGCAGCGCAGGGAGCAGTTCTTC.

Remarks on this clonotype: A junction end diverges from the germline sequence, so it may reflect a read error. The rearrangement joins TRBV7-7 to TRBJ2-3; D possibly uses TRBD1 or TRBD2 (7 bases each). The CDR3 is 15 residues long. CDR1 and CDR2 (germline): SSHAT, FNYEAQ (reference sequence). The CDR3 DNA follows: TGTGCTAGCAGCCGAAGGGGAGGGGGCTCAGATACGCAGTATTTT. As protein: CASSRRGGGSDTQYF.

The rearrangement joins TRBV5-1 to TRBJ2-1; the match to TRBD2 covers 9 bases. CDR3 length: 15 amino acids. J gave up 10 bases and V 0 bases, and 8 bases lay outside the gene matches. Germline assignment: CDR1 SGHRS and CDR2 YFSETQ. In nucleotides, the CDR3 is TGCGCCAGCAGCTTGGTCGCGGGAGGGCCAGAAGAGCAGTTCTTC. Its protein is CASSLVAGGPEEQFF.

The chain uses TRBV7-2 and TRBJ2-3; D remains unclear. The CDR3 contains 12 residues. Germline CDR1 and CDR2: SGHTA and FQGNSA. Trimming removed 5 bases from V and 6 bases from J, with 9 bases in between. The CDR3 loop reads CASSPHSDTQYF. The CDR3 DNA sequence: TGTGCCAGCAGCCCCCATTCCGATACGCAGTATTTT.

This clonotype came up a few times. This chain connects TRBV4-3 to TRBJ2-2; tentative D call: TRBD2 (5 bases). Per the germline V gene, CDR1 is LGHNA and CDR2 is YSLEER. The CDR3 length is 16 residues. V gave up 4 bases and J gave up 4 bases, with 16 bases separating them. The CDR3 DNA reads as TGCGCCAGCAGCCCCGAAGCCAGCGGAGTCACCGGGGAGCTGTTTTTT. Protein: CASSPEASGVTGELFF.

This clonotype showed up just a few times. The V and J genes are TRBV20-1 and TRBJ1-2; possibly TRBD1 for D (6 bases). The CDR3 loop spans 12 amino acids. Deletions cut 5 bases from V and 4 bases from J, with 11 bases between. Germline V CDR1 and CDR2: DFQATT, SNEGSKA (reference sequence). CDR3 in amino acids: CSAHRVSYGYTF. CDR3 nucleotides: TGCAGTGCTCACAGGGTTAGCTATGGCTACACCTTC.

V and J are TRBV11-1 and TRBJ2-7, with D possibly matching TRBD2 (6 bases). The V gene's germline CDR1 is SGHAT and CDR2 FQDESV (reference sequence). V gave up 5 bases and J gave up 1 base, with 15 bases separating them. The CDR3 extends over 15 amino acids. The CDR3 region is CASSARDLPSYEQYF. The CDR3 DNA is TGTGCCAGCAGCGCCCGGGACTTGCCGTCCTACGAGCAGTACTTC.

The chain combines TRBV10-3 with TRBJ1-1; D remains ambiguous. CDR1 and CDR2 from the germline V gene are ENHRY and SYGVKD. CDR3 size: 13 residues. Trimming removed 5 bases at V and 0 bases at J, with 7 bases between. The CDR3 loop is CAISRTMNTEAFF. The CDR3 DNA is TGTGCCATCAGTCGGACTATGAACACTGAAGCTTTCTTT.

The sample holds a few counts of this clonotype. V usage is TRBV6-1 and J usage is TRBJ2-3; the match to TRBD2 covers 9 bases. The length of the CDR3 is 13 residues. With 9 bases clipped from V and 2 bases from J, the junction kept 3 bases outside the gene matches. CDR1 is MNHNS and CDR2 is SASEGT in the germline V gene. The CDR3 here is CASRLAATDTQYF. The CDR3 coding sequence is TGTGCCAGTCGACTAGCGGCCACAGATACGCAGTATTTT.